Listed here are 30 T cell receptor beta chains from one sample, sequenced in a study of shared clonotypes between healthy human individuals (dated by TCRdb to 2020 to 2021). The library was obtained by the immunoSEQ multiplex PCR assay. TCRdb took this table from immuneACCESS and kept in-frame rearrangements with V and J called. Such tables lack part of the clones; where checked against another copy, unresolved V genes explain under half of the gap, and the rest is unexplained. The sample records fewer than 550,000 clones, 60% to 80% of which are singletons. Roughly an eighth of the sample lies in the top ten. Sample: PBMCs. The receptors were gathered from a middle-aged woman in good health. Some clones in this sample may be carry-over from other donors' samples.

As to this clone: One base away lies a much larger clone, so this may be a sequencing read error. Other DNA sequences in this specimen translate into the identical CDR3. The CDR3 nucleotides read TGTGCTAGCAGCTTGAGTGGGACTAATTACGGGGAGCTGTTTTTT. Protein: CASSLSGTNYGELFF. The rearrangement links TRBV5-6 to TRBJ2-2, with TRBD2 matching 7 bases. Looked up from germline, CDR1 is SGHDT and CDR2 is YYEEEE. The CDR3 consists of 15 residues.

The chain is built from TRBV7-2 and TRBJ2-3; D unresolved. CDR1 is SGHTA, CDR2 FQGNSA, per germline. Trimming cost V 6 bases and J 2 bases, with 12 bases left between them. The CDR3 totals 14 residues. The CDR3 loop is CASRPQHYTDTQYF. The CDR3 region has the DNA TGTGCCAGCAGACCCCAACACTACACAGATACGCAGTATTTT.

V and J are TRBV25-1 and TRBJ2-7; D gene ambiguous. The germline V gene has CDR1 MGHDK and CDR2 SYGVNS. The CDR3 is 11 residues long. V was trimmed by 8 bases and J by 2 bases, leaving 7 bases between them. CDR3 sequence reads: CASARAYEQYF. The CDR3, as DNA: TGTGCCAGCGCCCGGGCCTACGAGCAGTACTTC.

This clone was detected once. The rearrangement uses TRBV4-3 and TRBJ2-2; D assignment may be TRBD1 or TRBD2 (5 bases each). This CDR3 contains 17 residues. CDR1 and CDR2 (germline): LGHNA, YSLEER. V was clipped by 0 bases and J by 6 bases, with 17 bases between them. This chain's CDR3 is CASSQDRGGVYPGELFF. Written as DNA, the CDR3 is TGCGCCAGCAGCCAAGATCGGGGCGGTGTCTACCCCGGGGAGCTGTTTTTT.

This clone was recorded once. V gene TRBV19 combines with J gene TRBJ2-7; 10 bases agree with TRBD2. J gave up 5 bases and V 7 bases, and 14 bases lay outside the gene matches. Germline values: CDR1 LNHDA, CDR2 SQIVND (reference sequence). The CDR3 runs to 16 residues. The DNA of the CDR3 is TGTGCCAGTAAGGTCCGGGCTAGCGGGAGTCCCCACGAGCAGTACTTC. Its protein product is CASKVRASGSPHEQYF.

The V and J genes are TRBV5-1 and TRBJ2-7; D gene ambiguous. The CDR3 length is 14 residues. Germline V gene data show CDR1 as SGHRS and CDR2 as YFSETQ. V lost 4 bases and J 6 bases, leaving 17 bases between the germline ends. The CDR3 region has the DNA TGCGCCAGCAGCATGATAGGGCAATTGGCCGAGCAGTACTTC. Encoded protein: CASSMIGQLAEQYF.

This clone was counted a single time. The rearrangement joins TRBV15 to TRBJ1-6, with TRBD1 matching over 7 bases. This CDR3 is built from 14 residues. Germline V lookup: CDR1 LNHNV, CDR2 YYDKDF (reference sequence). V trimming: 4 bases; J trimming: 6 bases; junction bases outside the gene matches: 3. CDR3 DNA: TGTGCCACCAGCATTCAGGGGGGTAATTCACCCCTCCACTTT. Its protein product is CATSIQGGNSPLHF.

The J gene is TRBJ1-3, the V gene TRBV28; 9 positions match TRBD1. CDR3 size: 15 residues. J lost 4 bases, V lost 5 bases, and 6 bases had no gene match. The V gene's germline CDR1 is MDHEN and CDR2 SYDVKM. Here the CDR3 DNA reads TGTGCCAGCAGTCCATGGGGGACAGGGGGAAACACCATATATTTT. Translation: CASSPWGTGGNTIYF.

CDR3 bases: TGTGCCAGCGGATGGCTAGGGGTGGGACTAGCGGGTGAGGAGACCCAGTACTTC. This codes for CASGWLGVGLAGEETQYF. The chain has TRBV28 and TRBJ2-5; 12 nucleotides align to TRBD2. The CDR3 is 18 amino acids. J was trimmed by 5 bases and V by 8 bases; bases with no gene match: 18. Germline V gene sequence: CDR1 MDHEN, CDR2 SYDVKM.

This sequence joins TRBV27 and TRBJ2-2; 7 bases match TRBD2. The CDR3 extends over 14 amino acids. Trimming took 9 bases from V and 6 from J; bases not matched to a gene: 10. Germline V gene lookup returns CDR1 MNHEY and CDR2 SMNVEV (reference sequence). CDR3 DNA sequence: TGTGCCAGAATGGGGGGGGAGGGCTCCGGGGAGCTGTTTTTT. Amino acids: CARMGGEGSGELFF.

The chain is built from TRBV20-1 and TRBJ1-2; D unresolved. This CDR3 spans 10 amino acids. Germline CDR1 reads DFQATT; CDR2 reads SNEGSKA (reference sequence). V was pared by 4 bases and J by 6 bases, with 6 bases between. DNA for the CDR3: TGCAGTGCTACTGACAATGGCTACACCTTC. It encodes CSATDNGYTF.

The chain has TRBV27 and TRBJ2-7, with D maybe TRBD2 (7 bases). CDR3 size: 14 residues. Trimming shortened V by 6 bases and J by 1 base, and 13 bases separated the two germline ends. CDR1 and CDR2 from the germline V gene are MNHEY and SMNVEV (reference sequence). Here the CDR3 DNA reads TGTGCCAGCAGCCCGGGGGGCCGTTCCTACGAGCAGTACTTC. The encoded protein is CASSPGGRSYEQYF.

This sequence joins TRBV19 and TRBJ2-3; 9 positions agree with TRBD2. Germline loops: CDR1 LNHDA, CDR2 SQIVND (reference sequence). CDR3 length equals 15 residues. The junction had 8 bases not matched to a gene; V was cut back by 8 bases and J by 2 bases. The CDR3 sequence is CASAKIAGATDTQYF. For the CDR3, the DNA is TGTGCCAGTGCAAAGATAGCGGGGGCCACAGATACGCAGTATTTT.

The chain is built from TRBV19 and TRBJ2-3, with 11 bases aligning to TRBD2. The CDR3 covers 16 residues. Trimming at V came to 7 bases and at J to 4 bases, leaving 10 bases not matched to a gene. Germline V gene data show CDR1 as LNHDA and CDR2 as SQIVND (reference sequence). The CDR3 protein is CASKTLVAGGSDTQYF. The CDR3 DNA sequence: TGTGCCAGTAAGACCTTGGTAGCGGGAGGGTCAGATACGCAGTATTTT.

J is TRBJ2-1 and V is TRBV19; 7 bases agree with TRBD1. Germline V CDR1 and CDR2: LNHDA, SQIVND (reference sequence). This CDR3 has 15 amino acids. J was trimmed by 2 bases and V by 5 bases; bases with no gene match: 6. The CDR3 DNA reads TGTGCCAGTAGTTTCGACAGGGAACCCTACAATGAGCAGTTCTTC. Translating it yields CASSFDREPYNEQFF.

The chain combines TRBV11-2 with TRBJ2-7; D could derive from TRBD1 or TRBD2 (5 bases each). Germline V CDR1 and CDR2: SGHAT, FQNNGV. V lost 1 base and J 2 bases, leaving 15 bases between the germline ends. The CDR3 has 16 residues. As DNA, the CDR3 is TGTGCCAGCAGCTTAGGGCCCTTGAGGGGCCCCTACGAGCAGTACTTC. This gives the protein CASSLGPLRGPYEQYF. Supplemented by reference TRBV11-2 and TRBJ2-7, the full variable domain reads EAGVAQSPRYKIIEKRQSVAFWCNPISGHATLYWYQQILGQGPKLLIQFQNNGVVDDSQLPKDRFSAERLKGVDSTLKIQPAKLEDSAVYLCASSLGPLRGPYEQYFGPGTRLTVT.

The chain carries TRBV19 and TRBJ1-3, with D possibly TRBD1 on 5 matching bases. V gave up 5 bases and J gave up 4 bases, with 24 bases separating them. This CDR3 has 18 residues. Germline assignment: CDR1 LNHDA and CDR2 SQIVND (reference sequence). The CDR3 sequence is CASSPGARVPAGGNTIYF. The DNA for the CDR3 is TGTGCCAGTAGTCCCGGCGCCAGGGTTCCGGCGGGAGGAAACACCATATATTTT.

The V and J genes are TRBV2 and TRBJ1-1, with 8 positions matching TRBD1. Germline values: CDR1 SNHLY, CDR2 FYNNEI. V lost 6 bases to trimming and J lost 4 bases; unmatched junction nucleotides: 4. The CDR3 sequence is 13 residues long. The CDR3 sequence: CASSVDRVTEAFF. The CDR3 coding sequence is TGTGCCAGCAGCGTGGACAGGGTCACTGAAGCTTTCTTT.

Written as DNA, the CDR3 is TGTGCCACCAGCCGATTTAGCACAGATACGCAGTATTTT. It translates to CATSRFSTDTQYF. The J gene is TRBJ2-3, the V gene TRBV15, with no clear D. The CDR3 extends over 13 amino acids. Trimming shortened V by 5 bases and J by 0 bases, and 6 bases separated the two germline ends. Germline V lookup: CDR1 LNHNV, CDR2 YYDKDF (reference sequence).

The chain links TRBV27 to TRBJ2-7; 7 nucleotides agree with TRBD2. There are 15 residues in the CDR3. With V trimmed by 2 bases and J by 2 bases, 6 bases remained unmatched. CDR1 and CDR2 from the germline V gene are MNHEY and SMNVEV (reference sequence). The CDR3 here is CASSLEPAGTYEQYF. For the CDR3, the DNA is TGTGCCAGCAGTTTAGAGCCAGCGGGGACCTACGAGCAGTACTTC.

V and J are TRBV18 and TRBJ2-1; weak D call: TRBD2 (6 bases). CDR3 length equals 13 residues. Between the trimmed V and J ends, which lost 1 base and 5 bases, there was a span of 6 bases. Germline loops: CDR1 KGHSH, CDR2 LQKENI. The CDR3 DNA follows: TGTGCCAGCTCACCACTAGCGGACAATGAGCAGTTCTTC. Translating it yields CASSPLADNEQFF.

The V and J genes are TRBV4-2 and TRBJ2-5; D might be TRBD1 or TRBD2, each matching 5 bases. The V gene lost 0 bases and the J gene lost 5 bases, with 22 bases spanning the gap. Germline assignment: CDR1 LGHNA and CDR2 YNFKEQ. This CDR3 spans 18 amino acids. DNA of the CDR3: TGTGCCAGCAGCCAAGAGGGCCCCCTTGGGGGAGTGGAGGAGACCCAGTACTTC. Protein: CASSQEGPLGGVEETQYF.

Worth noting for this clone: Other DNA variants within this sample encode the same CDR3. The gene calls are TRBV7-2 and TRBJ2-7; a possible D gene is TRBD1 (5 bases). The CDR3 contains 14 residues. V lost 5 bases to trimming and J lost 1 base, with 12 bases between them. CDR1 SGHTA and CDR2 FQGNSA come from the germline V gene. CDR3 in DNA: TGTGCCAGCAGCCGAACAGGTGGTTCCTACGAGCAGTACTTC. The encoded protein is CASSRTGGSYEQYF. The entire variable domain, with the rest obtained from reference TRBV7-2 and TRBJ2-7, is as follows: GAGVSQSPSNKVTEKGKDVELRCDPISGHTALYWYRQSLGQGLEFLIYFQGNSAPDKSGLPSDRFSAERTGGSVSTLTIQRTQQEDSAVYLCASSRTGGSYEQYFGPGTRLTVT.

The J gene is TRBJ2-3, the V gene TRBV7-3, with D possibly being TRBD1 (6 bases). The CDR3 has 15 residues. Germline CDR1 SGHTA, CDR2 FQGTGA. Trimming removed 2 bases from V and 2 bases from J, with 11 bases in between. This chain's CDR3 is CASSLQGPATDTQYF. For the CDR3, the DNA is TGTGCCAGCAGCTTACAGGGGCCAGCCACAGATACGCAGTATTTT.

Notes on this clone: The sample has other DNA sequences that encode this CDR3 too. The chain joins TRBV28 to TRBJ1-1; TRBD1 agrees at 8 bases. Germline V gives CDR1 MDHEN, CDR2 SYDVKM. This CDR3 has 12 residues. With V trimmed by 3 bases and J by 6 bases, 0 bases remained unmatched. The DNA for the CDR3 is TGTGCCAGCAGTTTGACAGGGGCTGAAGCTTTCTTT. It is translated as CASSLTGAEAFF. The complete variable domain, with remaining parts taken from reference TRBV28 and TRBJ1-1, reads DVKVTQSSRYLVKRTGEKVFLECVQDMDHENMFWYRQDPGLGLRLIYFSYDVKMKEKGDIPEGYSVSREKKERFSLILESASTNQTSMYLCASSLTGAEAFFGQGTRLTVV.

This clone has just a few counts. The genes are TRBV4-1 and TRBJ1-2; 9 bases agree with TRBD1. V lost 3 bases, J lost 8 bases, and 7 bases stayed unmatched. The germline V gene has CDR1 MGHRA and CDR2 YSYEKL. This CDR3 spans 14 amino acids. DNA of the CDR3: TGCGCCAGCAGCCAGAGGGGACAGGGTGGCGGCTACACCTTC. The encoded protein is CASSQRGQGGGYTF.

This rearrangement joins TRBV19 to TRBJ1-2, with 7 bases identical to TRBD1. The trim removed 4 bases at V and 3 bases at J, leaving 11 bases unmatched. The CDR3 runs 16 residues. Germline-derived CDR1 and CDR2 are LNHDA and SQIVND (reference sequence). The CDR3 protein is CASSTTGLGRDYGYTF. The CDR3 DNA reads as TGTGCCAGTAGTACGACAGGGTTGGGGAGAGACTATGGCTACACCTTC.

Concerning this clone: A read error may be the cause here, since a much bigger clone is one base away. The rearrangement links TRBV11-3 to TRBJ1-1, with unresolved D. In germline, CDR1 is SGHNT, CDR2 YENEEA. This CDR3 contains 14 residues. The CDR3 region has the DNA TGTGCCAGCAGCTTAGGTCGAGGGAACACTGAAGCTCTCTTT. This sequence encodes CASSLGRGNTEALF.

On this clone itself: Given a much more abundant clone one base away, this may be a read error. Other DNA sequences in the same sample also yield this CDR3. This CDR3 is CASSEDSYNEQFF. As DNA, the CDR3 is TGTGCCAGCAGTGAAGACTCCTACAATGAGCAGTTCTTC. The chain recombines TRBV6-4 with TRBJ2-1; no clear D. The CDR3 is 13 amino acids. Germline CDR1 reads MRHNA; CDR2 reads SNTAGT. V was clipped by 3 bases and J by 0 bases, with 3 bases between them.

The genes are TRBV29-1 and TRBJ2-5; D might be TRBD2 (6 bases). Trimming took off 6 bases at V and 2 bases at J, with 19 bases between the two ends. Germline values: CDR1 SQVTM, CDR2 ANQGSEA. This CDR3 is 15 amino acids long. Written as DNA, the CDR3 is TGCAGCGTCCACACTAGCCGTACAACTCAAGAGACCCAGTACTTC. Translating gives CSVHTSRTTQETQYF.